This T cell receptor beta chain was recorded in a study of cytomegalovirus exposure and HLA in healthy donors. Study-level results: Association of 17,000 or so TCR beta sequences with HLA alleles was found at 0.05 false discovery rate in a later analysis. Reports showed the classifier diagnosing cytomegalovirus status with high specificity and sensitivity. Analysis was carried out at a later point, and it linked a missense DCLRE1C variant to TCR beta V- and J-gene trimming.

The donors (healthy individuals) were bone marrow donors. A note on this clone: Its cognate antigen is unknown.

The CDR3 runs 15 residues. Per the germline V gene, CDR1 is SGHVS and CDR2 is FQNEAQ. With 1 base clipped from V and 3 bases from J, the junction kept 5 bases outside the gene matches. PCR involved 60 Vbeta and 13 Jbeta primers. Some clones are missing from TCRdb's copy, which holds only in-frame ones; the method was immunoSEQ multiplex PCR. Of fewer than 110,000 clones in the sample, approximately 85% were seen once. Sequenced input: PBMCs. The chain carries TRBV7-8 and TRBJ1-1; the match to TRBD1 covers 7 bases. The TCR sequence derives from a man aged 25 to 40 in good health and CMV-seronegative. Here the CDR3 DNA reads TGTGCCAGCAGCTTAGACAGGGGTGGGGACACTGAAGCTTTCTTT. Translation: CASSLDRGGDTEAFF.